The 8 T cell receptor beta chains below were found in one sample sequenced in a study of blood T cell repertoires in COVID-19. Data came from immunoSEQ multiplex PCR; TCRdb stores just in-frame clones and leaves some out. The sample includes 55,000 or so clones, roughly 86% of them seen just once. Input material: peripheral blood. The receptors originated from a man aged 60 to 75 with active or convalescent COVID-19.

The gene calls are TRBV6-5 and TRBJ2-5; TRBD1 might be the D (6 bases). Per germline, CDR1 MNHEY and CDR2 SVGAGI. This CDR3 region has 14 residues. V was shortened by 2 bases and J by 3 bases, with 10 bases between the two germline ends. CDR3: CASSYRTEKETQYF. The CDR3 nucleotides are TGTGCCAGCAGTTACCGGACAGAGAAAGAGACCCAGTACTTC.

The chain employs TRBV6-2 or TRBV6-3 and TRBJ1-5, with a possible D match to TRBD1 (5 bases). V lost 6 bases to trimming and J lost 7 bases, with 10 bases between them. Germline assignment: CDR1 MNHEY and CDR2 SVGEGT. The CDR3 has 12 residues. CDR3 in DNA: TGTGCCAGCAGCTGGGGCTGGCAGCCCCAGCATTTT. Amino acid sequence: CASSWGWQPQHF.

This chain uses TRBV12-3 or TRBV12-4 with TRBJ1-1; 7 bases are a match to TRBD1. V lost 4 bases to trimming and J lost 7 bases; unmatched junction nucleotides: 3. The CDR3 extends over 12 amino acids. In DNA form, the CDR3 reads TGTGCCAGCAGTTACAGGGGAATTGAAGCTTTCTTT. As protein: CASSYRGIEAFF.

The chain employs TRBV7-8 and TRBJ1-2; D remains ambiguous. In germline, CDR1 is SGHVS, CDR2 FQNEAQ. The V end lost 5 bases, the J end lost 4 bases, and 17 bases lay between the germline ends. The CDR3 is 15 amino acids. The CDR3 coding sequence is TGTGCCAGCAGCCCTTCCCTCGACAAGATCTATGGCTACACCTTC. This sequence encodes CASSPSLDKIYGYTF. The full variable domain, completed using reference TRBV7-8 and TRBJ1-2, is GAGVSQSPRYKVAKRGQDVALRCDPISGHVSLFWYQQALGQGPEFLTYFQNEAQLDKSGLPSDRFFAERPEGSVSTLKIQRTQQEDSAVYLCASSPSLDKIYGYTFGSGTRLTVV.

V usage is TRBV4-1 and J usage is TRBJ2-7; TRBD1 aligns across 9 bases. This CDR3 is built from 16 residues. Germline loops: CDR1 MGHRA, CDR2 YSYEKL. Germline trimming cut 1 base from V and 5 bases from J; bases unmatched to any gene: 9. In DNA, the CDR3 is TGCGCCAGCAGCCAAGGTCGGGACAGGGAAGTCCACGAGCAGTACTTC. Translating gives CASSQGRDREVHEQYF.

The CDR3 loop is CSASLGGDLRTQYF. CDR3 in DNA: TGCAGTGCTAGTTTGGGGGGGGACCTCCGGACCCAGTACTTC. The V and J genes are TRBV20-1 and TRBJ2-5, with 7 bases lining up with TRBD2. Per germline, CDR1 DFQATT and CDR2 SNEGSKA (reference sequence). V dropped 3 bases and J dropped 7; count of bases not matched to a gene: 11. The CDR3 runs to 14 residues.

The rearrangement uses TRBV6-6 and TRBJ2-5, with 10 bases lining up with TRBD2. The CDR3 consists of 19 residues. Germline assignment: CDR1 MNHNY and CDR2 SVGAGI (reference sequence). V gave up 5 bases and J gave up 3 bases; unmatched junction bases: 18. The CDR3 loop is CASSPSIPSSGGKEETQYF. CDR3 coding DNA: TGTGCCAGCAGTCCAAGTATCCCTTCTAGCGGGGGAAAGGAAGAGACCCAGTACTTC.

V is TRBV18 and J is TRBJ1-1; 11 bases align to TRBD1. This CDR3 comprises 16 residues. Germline V gene lookup returns CDR1 KGHSH and CDR2 LQKENI. V was pared by 6 bases and J by 4 bases, with 10 bases of the junction left unmatched. The CDR3: CASSSALGQGATEAFF. CDR3 in DNA: TGTGCCAGCTCGTCAGCCCTCGGACAGGGGGCCACTGAAGCTTTCTTT.